This TCR beta chain is from a study of vaccination effects on CD4 cells after COVID-19. The protocol was immunoSEQ multiplex PCR, while the TCRdb copy is restricted to in-frame clones and leaves out a portion. The top ten clones hold 5% to 6.5% of a sample with roughly 48,000 clones, approximately 65% of them seen once. This clone was recorded a few times. Its antigen remains unidentified. Cells that had been cultured for 10 days were the source of isolated CD4+ T cells. This CDR3 spans 12 amino acids. Germline trimming cut 3 bases from V and 5 bases from J; bases unmatched to any gene: 0. CDR1 and CDR2 (germline): SGHDT, YYEEEE.

The chain uses TRBV5-6 and TRBJ1-1; 8 nucleotides match TRBD1. This material consisted of CD4+ T cells from PBMCs cultured without peptide, taken before COVID-19 vaccination. The origin of this receptor is a human donor who received a COVID-19 vaccine. As DNA, the CDR3 is TGTGCCAGCAGCTGGGACAGGACTGAAGCTTTCTTT. This sequence encodes CASSWDRTEAFF.